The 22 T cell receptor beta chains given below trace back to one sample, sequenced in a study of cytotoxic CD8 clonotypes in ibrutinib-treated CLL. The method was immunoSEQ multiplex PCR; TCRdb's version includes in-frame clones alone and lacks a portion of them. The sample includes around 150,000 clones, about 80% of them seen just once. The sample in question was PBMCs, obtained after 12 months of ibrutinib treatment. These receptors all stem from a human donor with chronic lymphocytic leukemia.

The CDR3 region has the DNA TGTGCCAGCAGCGCGACAGGGGAGAACACCGGGGAGCTGTTTTTT. This codes for CASSATGENTGELFF. The rearrangement uses TRBV9 and TRBJ2-2, with 8 bases identical to TRBD1. The CDR3 runs 15 residues. The germline V gene encodes CDR1 SGDLS and CDR2 YYNGEE. J was trimmed by 1 base and V by 3 bases; bases with no gene match: 2.

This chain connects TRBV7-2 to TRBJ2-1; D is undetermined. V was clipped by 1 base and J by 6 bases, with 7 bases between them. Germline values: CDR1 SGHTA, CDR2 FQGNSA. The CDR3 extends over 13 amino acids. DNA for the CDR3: TGTGCCAGCAGCTTAGGATCCCTCAATGAGCAGTTCTTC. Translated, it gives CASSLGSLNEQFF.

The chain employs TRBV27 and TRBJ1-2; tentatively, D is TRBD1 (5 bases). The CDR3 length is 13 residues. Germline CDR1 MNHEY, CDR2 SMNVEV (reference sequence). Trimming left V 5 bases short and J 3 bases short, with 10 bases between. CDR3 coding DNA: TGTGCCAGCAGTCCTCAGGGATACTATGGCTACACCTTC. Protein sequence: CASSPQGYYGYTF.

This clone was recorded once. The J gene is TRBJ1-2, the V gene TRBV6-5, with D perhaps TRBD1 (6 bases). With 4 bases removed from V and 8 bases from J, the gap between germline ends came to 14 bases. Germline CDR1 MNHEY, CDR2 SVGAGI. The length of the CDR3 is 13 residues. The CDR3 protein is CASSSRRGSGYTF. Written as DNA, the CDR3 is TGTGCCAGCAGTTCCCGGAGGGGGAGCGGCTACACCTTC.

The CDR3 loop is CASSSGTAVNTEAFF. The CDR3 region has the DNA TGTGCCAGCAGTAGTGGGACAGCGGTAAACACTGAAGCTTTCTTT. The V gene is TRBV28, the J gene TRBJ1-1, with TRBD1 matching over 7 bases. Germline V CDR1 and CDR2: MDHEN, SYDVKM. The CDR3 is 15 amino acids. With 5 bases clipped from V and 2 bases from J, the junction kept 8 bases outside the gene matches.

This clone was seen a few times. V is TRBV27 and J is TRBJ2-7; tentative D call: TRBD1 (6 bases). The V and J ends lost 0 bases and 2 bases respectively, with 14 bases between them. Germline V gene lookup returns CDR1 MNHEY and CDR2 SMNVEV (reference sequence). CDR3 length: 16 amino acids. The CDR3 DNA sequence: TGTGCCAGCAGTTTATCGGACAGTCTGGGAACCTACGAGCAGTACTTC. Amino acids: CASSLSDSLGTYEQYF.

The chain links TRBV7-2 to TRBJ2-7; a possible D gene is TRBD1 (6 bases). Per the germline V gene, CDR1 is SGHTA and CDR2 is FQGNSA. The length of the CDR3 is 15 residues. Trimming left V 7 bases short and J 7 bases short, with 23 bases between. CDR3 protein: CASTQTPQGRGEQYF. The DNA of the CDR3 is TGTGCCAGCACCCAAACACCACAGGGCCGAGGAGAGCAGTACTTC.

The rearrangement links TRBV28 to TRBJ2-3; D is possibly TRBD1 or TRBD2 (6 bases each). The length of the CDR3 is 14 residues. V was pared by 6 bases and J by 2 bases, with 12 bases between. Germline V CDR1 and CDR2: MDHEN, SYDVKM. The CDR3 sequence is CASSGGGNTDTQYF. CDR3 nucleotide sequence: TGTGCCAGCAGCGGGGGCGGAAACACAGATACGCAGTATTTT.

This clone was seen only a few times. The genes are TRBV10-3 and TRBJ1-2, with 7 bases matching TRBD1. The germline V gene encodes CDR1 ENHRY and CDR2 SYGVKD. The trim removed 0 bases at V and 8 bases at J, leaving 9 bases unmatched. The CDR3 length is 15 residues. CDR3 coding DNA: TGTGCCATCAGTGAGTCAGGGGGCGAACTTCCCGGCTACACCTTC. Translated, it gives CAISESGGELPGYTF.

CDR3 sequence (DNA): TGCGCCAGCAGCTTGAATCCCCGGGCTTACTATGGCTACACCTTC. Protein sequence: CASSLNPRAYYGYTF. The V call is TRBV5-1, the J call TRBJ1-2; D unresolved. The CDR3 is 15 residues long. V was cut by 1 base and J by 3 bases, with 13 bases left in between. The germline V gene encodes CDR1 SGHRS and CDR2 YFSETQ.

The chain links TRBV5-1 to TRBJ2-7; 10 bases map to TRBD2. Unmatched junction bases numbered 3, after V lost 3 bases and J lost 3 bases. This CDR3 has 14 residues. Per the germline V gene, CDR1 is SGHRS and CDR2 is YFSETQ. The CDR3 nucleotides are TGCGCCAGCAGCTCAGCGGGAGGGAGCTACGAGCAGTACTTC. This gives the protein CASSSAGGSYEQYF.

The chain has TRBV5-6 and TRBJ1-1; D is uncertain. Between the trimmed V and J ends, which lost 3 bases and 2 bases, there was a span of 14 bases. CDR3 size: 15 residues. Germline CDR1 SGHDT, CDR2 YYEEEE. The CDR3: CASSSTRKSNTEAFF. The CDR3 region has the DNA TGTGCCAGCAGCTCGACCCGAAAAAGCAACACTGAAGCTTTCTTT.

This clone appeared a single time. The CDR3 region has the DNA TGTGCCAGCCTATCGGGGGAAGGGTTTGGTTCACCCCTCCACTTT. Translating it yields CASLSGEGFGSPLHF. This chain joins TRBV6-1 and TRBJ1-6, with D perhaps matching TRBD1 (5 bases). The CDR3 consists of 15 residues. Trimming left V 8 bases short and J 9 bases short, with 20 bases between. The germline gives CDR1 MNHNS, CDR2 SASEGT.

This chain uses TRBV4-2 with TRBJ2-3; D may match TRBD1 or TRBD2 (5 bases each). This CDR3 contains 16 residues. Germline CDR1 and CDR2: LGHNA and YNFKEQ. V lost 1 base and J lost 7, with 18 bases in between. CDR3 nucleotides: TGTGCCAGCAGCCAAGTCTCCATGGTGGGGGTGTATACGCAGTATTTT. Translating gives CASSQVSMVGVYTQYF.

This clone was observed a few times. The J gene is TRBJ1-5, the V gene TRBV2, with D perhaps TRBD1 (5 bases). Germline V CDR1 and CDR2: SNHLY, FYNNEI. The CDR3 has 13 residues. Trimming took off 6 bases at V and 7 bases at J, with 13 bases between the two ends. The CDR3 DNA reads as TGTGCCAGCAGCGGGGCTTATGGGCAGCCCCAGCATTTT. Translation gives CASSGAYGQPQHF.

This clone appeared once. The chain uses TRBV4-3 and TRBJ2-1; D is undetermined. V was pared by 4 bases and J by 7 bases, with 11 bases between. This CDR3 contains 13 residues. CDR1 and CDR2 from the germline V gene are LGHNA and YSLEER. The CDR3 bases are TGCGCCAGCAGCCGGGTAGGACGAAATGAGCAGTTCTTC. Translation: CASSRVGRNEQFF.

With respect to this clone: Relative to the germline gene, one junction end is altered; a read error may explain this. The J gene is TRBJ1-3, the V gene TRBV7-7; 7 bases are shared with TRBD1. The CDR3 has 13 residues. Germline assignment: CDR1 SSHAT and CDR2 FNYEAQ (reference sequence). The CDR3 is CASSQGQGNTIYF. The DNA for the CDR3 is TGTGCTAGCAGCCAGGGACAGGGAAACACCATATATTTT.

The DNA of the CDR3 is TGTGCCAGCAGTACCTATTCAGGGGCGGCGGGCTACACCTTC. This gives the protein CASSTYSGAAGYTF. The chain couples TRBV28 to TRBJ1-2, with D possibly matching TRBD1 (6 bases). The CDR3 runs to 14 residues. Trimming took off 5 bases at V and 8 bases at J, with 18 bases between the two ends. CDR1 is MDHEN and CDR2 is SYDVKM in the germline V gene.

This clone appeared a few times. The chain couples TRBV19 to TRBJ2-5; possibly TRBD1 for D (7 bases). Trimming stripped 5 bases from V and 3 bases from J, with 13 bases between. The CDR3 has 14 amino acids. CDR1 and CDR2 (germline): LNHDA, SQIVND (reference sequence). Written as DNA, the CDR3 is TGTGCCAGTAGTTCATCAGGGGGGAAAGAGACCCAGTACTTC. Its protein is CASSSSGGKETQYF.

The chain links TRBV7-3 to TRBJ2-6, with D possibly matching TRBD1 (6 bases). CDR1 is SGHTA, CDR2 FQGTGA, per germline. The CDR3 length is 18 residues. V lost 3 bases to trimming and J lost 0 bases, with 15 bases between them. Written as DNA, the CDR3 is TGTGCCAGCAGCTTGATACAGGGTTTTAGCTCTGGGGCCAACGTCCTGACTTTC. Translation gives CASSLIQGFSSGANVLTF.

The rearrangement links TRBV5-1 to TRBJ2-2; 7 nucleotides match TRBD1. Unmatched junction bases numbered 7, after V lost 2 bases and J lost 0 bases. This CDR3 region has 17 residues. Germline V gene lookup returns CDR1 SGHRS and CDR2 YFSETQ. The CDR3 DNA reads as TGCGCCAGCAGCTTCGGAGGACAGGCTTCGAACACCGGGGAGCTGTTTTTT. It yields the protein CASSFGGQASNTGELFF.

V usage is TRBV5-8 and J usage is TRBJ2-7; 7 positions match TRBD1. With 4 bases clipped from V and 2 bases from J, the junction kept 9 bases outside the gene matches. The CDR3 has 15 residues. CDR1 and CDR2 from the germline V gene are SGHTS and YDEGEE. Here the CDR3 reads CASSSGQARTYEQYF. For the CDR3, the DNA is TGTGCCAGCAGCAGCGGACAGGCGCGGACCTACGAGCAGTACTTC.